Following are 12 T cell receptor beta chains from one sample sequenced in a study of T cell responses to AZD1222 COVID-19 vaccine. The table came from immunoSEQ multiplex PCR; TCRdb's copy has only in-frame clones and leaves some out. Of approximately 150,000 clones listed, around nine tenths were seen once; the top ten hold about 5%. Sequencing was performed on peripheral blood, taken on day 0 of AZD1222 vaccination. Receptors were obtained from an adult in good health.

The chain is built from TRBV9 and TRBJ1-4, with unresolved D. V was trimmed by 3 bases and J by 3 bases, leaving 3 bases between them. Germline V CDR1 and CDR2: SGDLS, YYNGEE. The CDR3 spans 12 residues. The CDR3 protein is CASSGANEKLFF. CDR3 nucleotides: TGTGCCAGCAGCGGTGCTAATGAAAAACTGTTTTTT.

The V call is TRBV6-5, the J call TRBJ2-5; tentatively, D is TRBD2 (7 bases). The ends were cut back, 8 bases at V and 1 base at J, with 14 bases in the middle. The CDR3 spans 14 residues. Germline CDR1 reads MNHEY; CDR2 reads SVGAGI. Here the CDR3 reads CASRIGGAQETQYF. The CDR3, as DNA: TGTGCCAGCCGCATAGGGGGGGCCCAAGAGACCCAGTACTTC.

The chain recombines TRBV7-2 with TRBJ2-7; 9 nucleotides align to TRBD2. Unmatched junction bases numbered 13, after V lost 5 bases and J lost 5 bases. Germline V lookup: CDR1 SGHTA, CDR2 FQGNSA. This CDR3 is built from 16 residues. CDR3 sequence reads: CASSKVTSSGTHEQYF. In DNA form, the CDR3 reads TGTGCCAGCAGCAAGGTTACGTCTAGCGGGACCCACGAGCAGTACTTC.

The gene calls are TRBV27 and TRBJ2-7, with D hard to call. V lost 4 bases and J 3 bases, leaving 10 bases between the germline ends. The V gene's germline CDR1 is MNHEY and CDR2 SMNVEV (reference sequence). The CDR3 runs 13 residues. The DNA for the CDR3 is TGTGCCAGCAGTTGGGCACCTTACTACGAGCAGTACTTC. Translation: CASSWAPYYEQYF.

The V call is TRBV30, the J call TRBJ2-7; TRBD2 aligns across 8 bases. J gave up 0 bases and V 4 bases, and 5 bases lay outside the gene matches. This CDR3 comprises 14 residues. CDR1 GTSNPN and CDR2 SVGIG come from the germline V gene (reference sequence). CDR3 in DNA: TGTGCCTGGACGGCTAGCGGGTTCTCCTACGAGCAGTACTTC. Translation: CAWTASGFSYEQYF.

This chain uses TRBV30 with TRBJ1-2, with no clear D. V shed 2 bases and J shed 6 bases, with 10 bases lying between them. This CDR3 is built from 12 residues. Germline lookup yields CDR1 GTSNPN and CDR2 SVGIG (reference sequence). The CDR3 loop reads CAWSWEFNGYTF. In DNA form, the CDR3 reads TGTGCCTGGAGTTGGGAGTTTAATGGCTACACCTTC.

This chain joins TRBV7-3 and TRBJ2-3; TRBD1 aligns across 10 bases. After removal of 2 bases from V and 1 base from J, the junction contained 3 bases not matched to a gene. Germline loops: CDR1 SGHTA, CDR2 FQGTGA. The CDR3 runs 16 residues. The CDR3 DNA follows: TGTGCCAGCAGCTTAGGACAGGGGGTCGGCACAGATACGCAGTATTTT. Translation: CASSLGQGVGTDTQYF. Using reference TRBV7-3 and TRBJ2-3 for the parts outside the CDR3, the full variable domain is GAGVSQTPSNKVTEKGKYVELRCDPISGHTALYWYRQSLGQGPEFLIYFQGTGAADDSGLPNDRFFAVRPEGSVSTLKIQRTERGDSAVYLCASSLGQGVGTDTQYFGPGTRLTVL.

The V call is TRBV6-6, the J call TRBJ2-3; possibly TRBD2 for D (5 bases). Trimming cost V 6 bases and J 2 bases, with 15 bases left between them. Germline CDR1 MNHNY, CDR2 SVGAGI (reference sequence). The CDR3 is made up of 15 amino acids. The CDR3 is CASSRPLGLTDTQYF. The CDR3 nucleotides read TGTGCCAGCAGCAGGCCCTTAGGACTCACAGATACGCAGTATTTT.

DNA for the CDR3: TGTGCCAGTAGTATGTGGCACGATAGCAATCAGCCCCAGCATTTT. It codes for CASSMWHDSNQPQHF. The V and J genes are TRBV19 and TRBJ1-5; D not certain. This CDR3 region has 15 residues. V dropped 3 bases and J dropped 0 bases, with 9 bases sitting between them. The germline V gene encodes CDR1 LNHDA and CDR2 SQIVND (reference sequence).

This chain joins TRBV7-8 and TRBJ2-1; 10 positions agree with TRBD2. The CDR3 loop spans 16 amino acids. With V trimmed by 5 bases and J by 8 bases, 12 bases remained unmatched. The germline V gene encodes CDR1 SGHVS and CDR2 FQNEAQ. The CDR3 DNA sequence: TGTGCCAGCAGCCTTAAATCTAGCGGGAGTAGGTATGAGCAGTTCTTC. As protein: CASSLKSSGSRYEQFF.

J is TRBJ2-7 and V is TRBV4-3; the match to TRBD1 covers 12 bases. The trim removed 3 bases at V and 7 bases at J, leaving 10 bases unmatched. Germline-derived CDR1 and CDR2 are LGHNA and YSLEER. The CDR3 is made up of 16 amino acids. The CDR3 nucleotides read TGCGCCAGCAGCCAGGTTCCGGGACAGGGGGCGCGGGAGCAGTACTTC. As protein: CASSQVPGQGAREQYF.

Only one count was recorded for this clone. V usage is TRBV6-5 and J usage is TRBJ1-2, with 7 nucleotides matching TRBD1. After removal of 6 bases from V and 4 bases from J, the junction contained 5 bases not matched to a gene. The CDR3 is made up of 13 amino acids. Germline loops: CDR1 MNHEY, CDR2 SVGAGI. This chain's CDR3 is CASRAGTAYGYTF. The CDR3 DNA reads as TGTGCCAGCAGGGCCGGGACAGCCTATGGCTACACCTTC.